The entry below describes one TCR beta chain. V was clipped by 0 bases and J by 7 bases, with 10 bases between them. CDR3 length equals 14 residues. CDR1 and CDR2 (germline): SGDLS, YYNGEE. This sample is part of a study of T cells after somatic rescue of genetic block. Only in-frame clones appear in the TCRdb table, and some are missing; sequencing was by immunoSEQ multiplex PCR. The sample has approximately 67,000 clones; about 90% are singletons. Material: peripheral blood mononuclear cells (PBMCs). V and J are TRBV9 and TRBJ2-2; a weak D match, TRBD1 (6 bases). The TCR comes from a man between 40 and 49 years old. The CDR3 bases are TGTGCCAGCAGCGTAGTAGGGGGAGTCGGGGAGCTGTTTTTT. It encodes CASSVVGGVGELFF.